This TCR beta chain was captured in a study of blood T cell repertoires in COVID-19. Overall study context: T cells, B-cell-depleted T cells, or PBMCs supplied cDNA or gDNA.

Clones were read by immunoSEQ multiplex PCR, and TCRdb kept only the in-frame ones, dropping some. Of around 120,000 clones in the sample, 75% to 90% were seen once. The V end was cut by 6 bases, the J end by 2 bases, with 11 bases between. Germline V gives CDR1 MNHNY, CDR2 SVGAGI (reference sequence). This CDR3 contains 14 residues. The sequence was collected from a woman between 65 and 79 years old with acute or convalescent COVID-19. The source material was peripheral blood. The chain recombines TRBV6-6 with TRBJ1-3; a weak D match, TRBD1 (6 bases). The CDR3, as DNA: TGTGCCAGCAGACCTACAGGGACTGGAAACACCATATATTTT. Its protein is CASRPTGTGNTIYF.